Presented here are 13 T cell receptor beta chains from one specimen sequenced in a study of T cells in narcolepsy. Libraries were prepared by immunoSEQ multiplex PCR; TCRdb keeps only in-frame clonotypes and omits some of them. The profile covers tens of thousands of clones, with roughly 85% appearing a single time and roughly a tenth taken by the ten largest. Sequencing input: memory (CD45RA-) CD4+ T cells from blood. These receptors came from a human donor in good health.

The chain couples TRBV6-1 to TRBJ2-5, with D maybe TRBD2 (6 bases). CDR3 length equals 14 residues. The germline CDR1 and CDR2 sequences are MNHNS and SASEGT. The ends were cut back, 5 bases at V and 0 bases at J, with 10 bases in the middle. DNA of the CDR3: TGTGCCAGCAGTCCCGGGACTCACCAAGAGACCCAGTACTTC. It is translated as CASSPGTHQETQYF.

J is TRBJ1-3 and V is TRBV6-1, with D hard to call. Germline CDR1 is MNHNS and CDR2 is SASEGT. CDR3 length: 13 amino acids. Trimming removed 6 bases at V and 4 bases at J, with 10 bases between. The CDR3 protein is CASRGRMGNTIYF. The CDR3, as DNA: TGTGCCAGCAGAGGTAGAATGGGAAACACCATATATTTT.

V usage is TRBV28 and J usage is TRBJ2-5; 8 bases map to TRBD2. Trimming at V came to 5 bases and at J to 4 bases, leaving 9 bases not matched to a gene. Per the germline V gene, CDR1 is MDHEN and CDR2 is SYDVKM. The CDR3 has 15 amino acids. CDR3: CASSDTGGEGETQYF. In DNA, the CDR3 is TGTGCCAGCAGTGATACGGGAGGGGAGGGAGAGACCCAGTACTTC.

The rearrangement links TRBV5-1 to TRBJ2-3; 14 bases align to TRBD2. Germline trimming cut 2 bases from V and 3 bases from J; bases unmatched to any gene: 2. CDR3 length: 16 residues. Per germline, CDR1 SGHRS and CDR2 YFSETQ. For the CDR3, the DNA is TGCGCCAGCAGCTTACGACTAGCGGGAGGGACAGATACGCAGTATTTT. This gives the protein CASSLRLAGGTDTQYF.

This clone was seen a handful of times. No DNA is shown, since the ends of the CDR3 on it are uncertain; the CDR3 is the one TCRdb lists. CDR3 in amino acids: CASSAGTSGSFLWNEQFF. The chain links TRBV28 to TRBJ2-1; TRBD2, the D gene given by the table, was not confirmed from the DNA. The CDR3 totals 18 residues, both ends included. From germline, CDR1 is MDHEN and CDR2 SYDVKM.

The chain joins TRBV7-2 to TRBJ2-7; 7 bases are shared with TRBD2. The trim removed 5 bases at V and 3 bases at J, leaving 4 bases unmatched. This CDR3 has 13 amino acids. The germline CDR1 and CDR2 sequences are SGHTA and FQGNSA. CDR3 in DNA: TGTGCCAGCAGCCCGACTAGCAACTACGAGCAGTACTTC. Translation: CASSPTSNYEQYF.

The chain is built from TRBV2 and TRBJ1-5, with D possibly TRBD1 on 6 matching bases. This CDR3 comprises 14 residues. V was trimmed by 7 bases and J by 1 base, leaving 11 bases between them. The germline CDR1 and CDR2 sequences are SNHLY and FYNNEI. As DNA, the CDR3 is TGTGCCAGCACCAAAACAGGGAGCAATCAGCCCCAGCATTTT. Its protein product is CASTKTGSNQPQHF.

V gene TRBV7-2 combines with J gene TRBJ2-7; 8 nucleotides agree with TRBD2. This CDR3 is 16 amino acids long. Looked up from germline, CDR1 is SGHTA and CDR2 is FQGNSA. Trimming removed 0 bases from V and 8 bases from J; junction bases left unmatched: 12. CDR3 loop: CASSLAGGLAGDKQYF. In DNA, the CDR3 is TGTGCCAGCAGCTTAGCGGGTGGTCTAGCGGGCGACAAGCAGTACTTC.

This chain connects TRBV7-2 to TRBJ2-2; tentatively, D is TRBD2 (5 bases). Germline CDR1 reads SGHTA; CDR2 reads FQGNSA. The V end was cut by 3 bases, the J end by 1 base, with 9 bases between. The CDR3 is made up of 15 amino acids. The CDR3 sequence is CASSFSRGNTGELFF. CDR3 in DNA: TGTGCCAGCAGCTTCAGTCGGGGGAACACCGGGGAGCTGTTTTTT. Full variable domain (rest looked up from reference TRBV7-2 and TRBJ2-2): GAGVSQSPSNKVTEKGKDVELRCDPISGHTALYWYRQSLGQGLEFLIYFQGNSAPDKSGLPSDRFSAERTGGSVSTLTIQRTQQEDSAVYLCASSFSRGNTGELFFGEGSRLTVL.

The V gene is TRBV2, the J gene TRBJ2-7; 11 nucleotides align to TRBD1. The CDR3 consists of 15 residues. Germline V gene lookup returns CDR1 SNHLY and CDR2 FYNNEI. V lost 2 bases to trimming and J lost 7 bases; unmatched junction nucleotides: 7. As DNA, the CDR3 is TGTGCCAGCAGTGAACGGGACAGGGGGGCGGGGGAGCAGTACTTC. It encodes CASSERDRGAGEQYF.

This sequence joins TRBV19 and TRBJ1-5; no clear D. Per the germline V gene, CDR1 is LNHDA and CDR2 is SQIVND (reference sequence). CDR3 length equals 12 residues. V was cut by 5 bases and J by 3 bases, with 5 bases left in between. CDR3 sequence reads: CASSQINQPQHF. As DNA, the CDR3 is TGTGCCAGTAGTCAGATCAATCAGCCCCAGCATTTT.

The chain links TRBV4-2 to TRBJ2-1; 11 bases are shared with TRBD2. Germline V CDR1 and CDR2: LGHNA, YNFKEQ. Germline trimming cut 4 bases from V and 5 bases from J; bases unmatched to any gene: 4. The length of the CDR3 is 15 residues. Here the CDR3 reads CASSPQGLADNEQFF. The CDR3, as DNA: TGTGCCAGCAGCCCCCAGGGACTAGCGGACAATGAGCAGTTCTTC.

This clone showed up just a few times. The chain couples TRBV28 to TRBJ1-1; 8 nucleotides match TRBD1. The CDR3 consists of 20 residues. Per germline, CDR1 MDHEN and CDR2 SYDVKM. V lost 5 bases, J lost 0 bases, and 20 bases stayed unmatched. The CDR3 loop reads CASSATTIKGTGDMNTEAFF. The CDR3, as DNA: TGTGCCAGCAGTGCCACTACGATTAAGGGGACAGGTGACATGAACACTGAAGCTTTCTTT.